Following are 30 T cell receptor beta chains from one sample sequenced in a study of cytomegalovirus exposure and HLA in healthy donors. Primers: 60 Vbeta forward and 13 Jbeta reverse. Profiled with immunoSEQ multiplex PCR; TCRdb holds only in-frame clones, not every one. The table shows nearly 200,000 clones, with around 86% occurring only once. The sequenced material came from PBMCs. These receptors all stem from a woman aged 45-59 years in good health and CMV-seropositive.

There are a few counts of this clone. The V call is TRBV7-9, the J call TRBJ2-3, with 10 bases that match TRBD2. The germline V gene has CDR1 SEHNR and CDR2 FQNEAQ (reference sequence). Trimming cost V 1 base and J 7 bases; bases outside gene matches: 5. The CDR3 runs to 15 residues. The CDR3 sequence is CASSLGSGRDYTQYF. The CDR3 nucleotides read TGTGCCAGCAGCTTAGGCAGCGGGAGGGATTATACGCAGTATTTT.

The J gene is TRBJ1-5, the V gene TRBV7-2, with a weak D call TRBD1 (5 bases). Trimming shortened V by 1 base and J by 2 bases, and 9 bases separated the two germline ends. Germline lookup yields CDR1 SGHTA and CDR2 FQGNSA. This CDR3 has 15 residues. In nucleotides, the CDR3 is TGTGCCAGCAGCTTAGTGGAAGGGGGCAATCAGCCCCAGCATTTT. As protein: CASSLVEGGNQPQHF.

This clone is a singleton in its sample. This chain links TRBV10-3 with TRBJ2-2; TRBD1 agrees at 8 bases. This CDR3 region has 11 residues. Trimming cost V 8 bases and J 10 bases; bases outside gene matches: 3. Germline CDR1 ENHRY, CDR2 SYGVKD. CDR3 in DNA: TGTGCCATCCGGGGACAGGAGGAGCTGTTTTTT. Protein product: CAIRGQEELFF.

This chain uses TRBV25-1 with TRBJ1-2, with no clear D. CDR1 and CDR2 (germline): MGHDK, SYGVNS. This CDR3 spans 13 amino acids. With 1 base removed from V and 6 bases from J, the gap between germline ends came to 9 bases. The DNA for the CDR3 is TGTGCCAGCAGTGAATTAATCCCCCATGGCTACACCTTC. Amino acid sequence: CASSELIPHGYTF.

V is TRBV5-4 and J is TRBJ1-1; D uncertain. V shed 4 bases and J shed 11 bases, with 18 bases lying between them. Germline V gives CDR1 SGHNT, CDR2 YYREEE (reference sequence). CDR3 length: 13 residues. The CDR3 nucleotides are TGTGCCAGCAGCGGGCGGGGAACGGGCAGGGCTTTCTTT. This gives the protein CASSGRGTGRAFF.

V usage is TRBV5-6 and J usage is TRBJ1-1; 9 nucleotides line up with TRBD1. Germline CDR1 SGHDT, CDR2 YYEEEE. The ends lost 4 bases at V and 5 bases at J; junction bases unmatched: 6. CDR3 length: 14 amino acids. The DNA of the CDR3 is TGTGCCAGCAGCCCCGGGACAGGGTTAACTGAAGCTTTCTTT. This sequence encodes CASSPGTGLTEAFF.

V and J are TRBV28 and TRBJ2-7; tentatively, D is TRBD2 (6 bases). CDR1 is MDHEN, CDR2 SYDVKM, per germline. The CDR3 length is 11 residues. With 8 bases removed from V and 9 bases from J, the gap between germline ends came to 14 bases. The CDR3 DNA reads as TGTGCCAGCGACGGGGGAGGCGGGCAGTACTTC. Translating it yields CASDGGGGQYF.

The chain employs TRBV5-1 and TRBJ2-3; 9 bases agree with TRBD2. J lost 0 bases, V lost 5 bases, and 4 bases had no gene match. This CDR3 has 15 residues. Germline V gene data show CDR1 as SGHRS and CDR2 as YFSETQ. CDR3 sequence: CASSRLAGSTDTQYF. In DNA, the CDR3 is TGCGCCAGCAGTCGGCTAGCGGGAAGCACAGATACGCAGTATTTT. The full variable domain, completed using reference TRBV5-1 and TRBJ2-3, is KAGVTQTPRYLIKTRGQQVTLSCSPISGHRSVSWYQQTPGQGLQFLFEYFSETQRNKGNFPGRFSGRQFSNSRSEMNVSTLELGDSALYLCASSRLAGSTDTQYFGPGTRLTVL.

CDR3 in DNA: TGTGCCAGCAGTCCTTTAGCGGGAATTAAATGGTACTTC. Translated, it gives CASSPLAGIKWYF. The chain employs TRBV28 and TRBJ2-7; 8 nucleotides align to TRBD2. The CDR3 extends over 13 amino acids. The V gene end was trimmed by 5 bases and the J gene end by 12 bases; junction bases not matched to a gene: 12. Germline V gives CDR1 MDHEN, CDR2 SYDVKM.

This clone has only one observation. This chain connects TRBV7-6 to TRBJ2-3; TRBD1 might be the D (6 bases). From germline, CDR1 is SGHVS and CDR2 FNYEAQ. V was shortened by 6 bases and J by 5 bases, with 9 bases between the two germline ends. The CDR3 consists of 12 residues. For the CDR3, the DNA is TGTGCCAGCAGTGGGGGCGGAGATACGCAGTATTTT. Residues: CASSGGGDTQYF.

The chain has TRBV7-9 and TRBJ1-2; tentative D call: TRBD1 (6 bases). This CDR3 is built from 15 residues. CDR1 is SEHNR, CDR2 FQNEAQ, per germline (reference sequence). Trimming removed 5 bases at V and 8 bases at J, with 21 bases between. The chain's CDR3 is CASSPGTRAFGGYTF. CDR3 bases: TGTGCCAGCAGCCCTGGGACAAGGGCCTTTGGGGGCTACACCTTC.

The CDR3 here is CASSLSWQDYGYTF. The CDR3 DNA follows: TGTGCCAGCAGTTTAAGTTGGCAGGACTATGGCTACACCTTC. The chain carries TRBV27 and TRBJ1-2; D not certain. V was shortened by 2 bases and J by 3 bases, with 10 bases between the two germline ends. Germline V lookup: CDR1 MNHEY, CDR2 SMNVEV (reference sequence). CDR3 size: 14 residues.

The chain employs TRBV5-5 and TRBJ2-7; 10 bases map to TRBD1. The CDR3 contains 14 residues. J gave up 5 bases and V 4 bases, and 6 bases lay outside the gene matches. Germline lookup yields CDR1 SGHKS and CDR2 YYEKEE (reference sequence). The CDR3 protein is CASSAGTGVHEQYF. The CDR3 DNA sequence: TGTGCCAGCAGCGCCGGGACAGGGGTCCACGAGCAGTACTTC.

This CDR3 is CASSSQSDSYNEQFF. The CDR3 coding sequence is TGTGCCAGCAGCTCGCAGTCGGACAGCTACAATGAGCAGTTCTTC. This chain joins TRBV11-2 and TRBJ2-1; D perhaps matches TRBD1 (6 bases). Germline lookup yields CDR1 SGHAT and CDR2 FQNNGV. Between the trimmed V and J ends, which lost 4 bases and 3 bases, there was a span of 13 bases. This CDR3 contains 15 residues.

The rearrangement links TRBV7-6 to TRBJ2-5; D unclear. The J call is uncertain, as TRBJ2-7 better fits the DNA end. Looked up from germline, CDR1 is SGHVS and CDR2 is FNYEAQ. CDR3 length: 12 amino acids. The CDR3 reads CASSLGASEQYF. The CDR3 DNA reads as TGTGCCAGCAGCTTAGGGGCCTCCGAGCAGTACTTC.

The chain is built from TRBV6-4 and TRBJ1-2, with 12 nucleotides matching TRBD1. The germline CDR1 and CDR2 sequences are MRHNA and SNTAGT. Trimming took 3 bases from V and 4 from J; bases not matched to a gene: 15. This CDR3 spans 19 amino acids. The CDR3 nucleotides are TGTGCCAGCAGTGATCGGCCCTACCTACGGGACAGGGGGCTCTATGGCTACACCTTC. It encodes CASSDRPYLRDRGLYGYTF.

This chain connects TRBV5-1 to TRBJ1-1; D unclear. Germline loops: CDR1 SGHRS, CDR2 YFSETQ. This CDR3 comprises 13 residues. V shed 1 base and J shed 1 base, with 5 bases lying between them. DNA for the CDR3: TGCGCCAGCAGCTTGCGGAGGAACACTGAAGCTTTCTTT. It is translated as CASSLRRNTEAFF.

This clone was picked up one time. The chain carries TRBV7-9 and TRBJ2-3, with TRBD2 identical over 7 bases. CDR3 size: 14 residues. With 7 bases clipped from V and 1 base from J, the junction kept 5 bases outside the gene matches. The germline V gene encodes CDR1 SEHNR and CDR2 FQNEAQ (reference sequence). The CDR3 here is CASISSGRTDTQYF. CDR3 DNA sequence: TGTGCCAGCATTTCTAGCGGACGCACAGATACGCAGTATTTT.

This chain links TRBV6-5 with TRBJ2-7; D is unresolved. The germline CDR1 and CDR2 sequences are MNHEY and SVGAGI. The ends were cut back, 10 bases at V and 6 bases at J, with 13 bases in the middle. The CDR3 contains 11 residues. CDR3 amino acids: CATDTGGEQYF. In nucleotides, the CDR3 is TGTGCCACCGATACCGGCGGCGAGCAGTACTTC.

The chain has TRBV28 and TRBJ2-5; 8 bases match TRBD1. Trimming at V came to 4 bases and at J to 5 bases, leaving 9 bases not matched to a gene. The germline V gene encodes CDR1 MDHEN and CDR2 SYDVKM. CDR3 length: 15 residues. CDR3 DNA: TGTGCCAGCAGTTCGACAGGGGAGAATGGGGAGACCCAGTACTTC. Amino acids: CASSSTGENGETQYF.

This chain joins TRBV9 and TRBJ2-1; 7 bases match TRBD1. Germline loops: CDR1 SGDLS, CDR2 YYNGEE. The CDR3 runs 16 residues. V trimming: 0 bases; J trimming: 4 bases; junction bases outside the gene matches: 7. The CDR3 here is CASSVALGQTYNEQFF. In DNA, the CDR3 is TGTGCCAGCAGCGTAGCTCTGGGACAGACTTACAATGAGCAGTTCTTC.

The rearrangement links TRBV5-6 to TRBJ2-7, with 7 bases that match TRBD2. J lost 7 bases, V lost 5 bases, and 6 bases had no gene match. CDR1 SGHDT and CDR2 YYEEEE come from the germline V gene. CDR3 length: 12 residues. The CDR3 here is CASSGGVGEQYF. DNA for the CDR3: TGTGCCAGCAGTGGGGGGGTAGGGGAGCAGTACTTC.

The V call is TRBV28, the J call TRBJ2-3; perhaps TRBD1 as D (6 bases). Germline V gives CDR1 MDHEN, CDR2 SYDVKM. The ends were cut back, 10 bases at V and 2 bases at J, with 13 bases in the middle. This CDR3 is built from 13 residues. CDR3 protein: CAIADRSTDTQYF. Written as DNA, the CDR3 is TGTGCCATTGCGGACAGATCCACAGATACGCAGTATTTT.

This chain uses TRBV5-4 with TRBJ1-6; 12 positions agree with TRBD1. J gave up 3 bases and V 4 bases, and 5 bases lay outside the gene matches. The CDR3 runs 17 residues. The germline gives CDR1 SGHNT, CDR2 YYREEE (reference sequence). As DNA, the CDR3 is TGTGCCAGCAGCCCTGGGACAGGGGGCATCTATAATTCACCCCTCCACTTT. It specifies CASSPGTGGIYNSPLHF. Based on the CDR3 plus reference TRBV5-4 and TRBJ1-6, the full variable domain is ETGVTQSPTHLIKTRGQQVTLRCSSQSGHNTVSWYQQALGQGPQFIFQYYREEENGRGNFPPRFSGLQFPNYSSELNVNALELDDSALYLCASSPGTGGIYNSPLHFGNGTRLTVT.

The chain uses TRBV27 and TRBJ2-5; D is perhaps TRBD2 (6 bases). The CDR3 runs 13 residues. Germline V CDR1 and CDR2: MNHEY, SMNVEV (reference sequence). V lost 6 bases to trimming and J lost 5 bases, with 13 bases between them. The CDR3 spells CASRVSGDETQYF. CDR3 bases: TGTGCCAGCAGAGTTAGCGGTGATGAGACCCAGTACTTC.

The chain joins TRBV5-1 to TRBJ2-4; D gene uncertain. This CDR3 region has 14 residues. V lost 1 base and J lost 8, with 13 bases in between. CDR1 and CDR2 from the germline V gene are SGHRS and YFSETQ. The CDR3 DNA follows: TGCGCCAGCAGCTTGAACGGCGAGAGCGACATTCAGTACTTC. Translating it yields CASSLNGESDIQYF.

The chain links TRBV7-2 to TRBJ1-5; TRBD1 matches 8 bases. Germline assignment: CDR1 SGHTA and CDR2 FQGNSA. The CDR3 runs 15 residues. V dropped 4 bases and J dropped 0; count of bases not matched to a gene: 2. For the CDR3, the DNA is TGTGCCAGCAGCTCTGGGACAGGTAGCAATCAGCCCCAGCATTTT. This codes for CASSSGTGSNQPQHF.

The rearrangement links TRBV5-4 to TRBJ2-3; 14 bases map to TRBD2. In germline, CDR1 is SGHNT, CDR2 YYREEE (reference sequence). The CDR3 loop spans 19 amino acids. Trimming at V came to 4 bases and at J to 0 bases, leaving 10 bases not matched to a gene. Here the CDR3 reads CASSVPGLAGASSTDTQYF. Written as DNA, the CDR3 is TGTGCCAGCAGCGTGCCGGGACTAGCGGGGGCTTCTAGCACAGATACGCAGTATTTT.

This clone has just a few counts. V is TRBV18 and J is TRBJ1-5; 9 bases align to TRBD1. This CDR3 spans 16 amino acids. The V gene end was trimmed by 3 bases and the J gene end by 3 bases; junction bases not matched to a gene: 6. In germline, CDR1 is KGHSH, CDR2 LQKENI. The CDR3 loop is CASSPKGTGNNQPQHF. In DNA, the CDR3 is TGTGCCAGCTCACCTAAAGGGACAGGGAACAATCAGCCCCAGCATTTT.

The rearrangement links TRBV6-1 to TRBJ1-4; 8 positions agree with TRBD1. This CDR3 region has 12 residues. Germline V gene sequence: CDR1 MNHNS, CDR2 SASEGT. After removal of 7 bases from V and 11 bases from J, the junction contained 6 bases not matched to a gene. The CDR3 reads CASTGQALKLFF. CDR3 nucleotides: TGTGCCAGCACGGGACAGGCCCTTAAACTGTTTTTT.